Listed here are 18 T cell receptor beta chains from one sample, sequenced in a study of cytomegalovirus exposure and HLA in healthy donors. Repertoires were generated with immunoSEQ multiplex PCR, while TCRdb's copy carries only in-frame clones and drops some. The table shows 100,000 to 150,000 clones, with roughly 89% occurring only once. The sequenced sample was PBMCs. All receptors derive from a man younger than 40 in good health and CMV-seronegative.

Comment on this clone: The identical CDR3 is also encoded by other nucleotide sequences in the sample. This chain joins TRBV5-1 and TRBJ2-1; D perhaps matches TRBD1 (5 bases). Germline V gene lookup returns CDR1 SGHRS and CDR2 YFSETQ. V was trimmed by 3 bases and J by 2 bases, leaving 6 bases between them. The CDR3 sequence is 13 residues long. The CDR3 sequence is CASSSDTYNEQFF. The CDR3 bases are TGCGCCAGCAGCTCGGACACCTACAATGAGCAGTTCTTC.

The chain is built from TRBV6-5 and TRBJ1-2; a weak D match, TRBD1 (6 bases). The ends were cut back, 6 bases at V and 4 bases at J, with 15 bases in the middle. The CDR3 loop spans 14 amino acids. In germline, CDR1 is MNHEY, CDR2 SVGAGI. The CDR3 DNA reads as TGTGCCAGCAGCCCGAGGGGGACACTCTATGGCTACACCTTC. Amino acid sequence: CASSPRGTLYGYTF.

The chain combines TRBV7-9 with TRBJ2-1, with 8 positions matching TRBD1. The CDR3 spans 16 residues. CDR1 and CDR2 from the germline V gene are SEHNR and FQNEAQ (reference sequence). With V trimmed by 5 bases and J by 3 bases, 9 bases remained unmatched. The CDR3, as DNA: TGTGCCAGCAGCCCATTTGGGGGACAGGTCTACAATGAGCAGTTCTTC. This translates into CASSPFGGQVYNEQFF.

V usage is TRBV5-1 and J usage is TRBJ1-1; D is possibly TRBD1 (6 bases). The germline gives CDR1 SGHRS, CDR2 YFSETQ. V shed 0 bases and J shed 1 base, with 13 bases lying between them. This CDR3 region has 16 residues. CDR3 sequence: CASSLVSGRGNTEAFF. Here the CDR3 DNA reads TGCGCCAGCAGCTTGGTATCAGGCAGGGGGAACACTGAAGCTTTCTTT.

The rearrangement links TRBV18 to TRBJ1-6; 10 nucleotides agree with TRBD1. The germline V gene has CDR1 KGHSH and CDR2 LQKENI. J was trimmed by 6 bases and V by 5 bases; bases with no gene match: 4. The CDR3 length is 15 residues. The CDR3 DNA follows: TGTGCCAGCTCATCCCGGACAGGGGGTAATTCACCCCTCCACTTT. Residues: CASSSRTGGNSPLHF.

The table lists this clone with a few counts. This sequence joins TRBV5-6 and TRBJ1-5; no definite D call. Trimming pared 1 base from V and 10 bases from J, leaving 9 bases between. This CDR3 contains 12 residues. Per the germline V gene, CDR1 is SGHDT and CDR2 is YYEEEE. The CDR3 sequence: CASSLRGPPQHF. The CDR3 coding sequence is TGTGCCAGCAGCTTGAGAGGGCCCCCCCAGCATTTT.

This CDR3 is CASSYRTERTGELFF. The CDR3, as DNA: TGTGCCAGCTCATATAGAACTGAGAGGACCGGGGAGCTGTTTTTT. This rearrangement joins TRBV18 to TRBJ2-2, with D unclear. This CDR3 spans 15 amino acids. V was pared by 5 bases and J by 5 bases, with 15 bases between. The germline gives CDR1 KGHSH, CDR2 LQKENI.

V usage is TRBV6-6 and J usage is TRBJ2-5; 15 bases map to TRBD2. Germline V gene lookup returns CDR1 MNHNY and CDR2 SVGAGI (reference sequence). V dropped 9 bases and J dropped 7; count of bases not matched to a gene: 6. CDR3 size: 14 residues. The DNA for the CDR3 is TGTGCCAGTTGGGGGACTAGCGGGGGGAGGACCCAGTACTTC. Encoded protein: CASWGTSGGRTQYF.

The chain links TRBV5-6 to TRBJ2-5; 7 bases fit TRBD1. With V trimmed by 4 bases and J by 2 bases, 5 bases remained unmatched. The CDR3 covers 14 residues. Germline lookup yields CDR1 SGHDT and CDR2 YYEEEE. This CDR3 is CASSQETGQETQYF. Here the CDR3 DNA reads TGTGCCAGCAGCCAAGAGACAGGGCAAGAGACCCAGTACTTC. Drawing the rest from reference TRBV5-6 and TRBJ2-5, the complete variable domain is DAGVTQSPTHLIKTRGQQVTLRCSPKSGHDTVSWYQQALGQGPQFIFQYYEEEERQRGNFPDRFSGHQFPNYSSELNVNALLLGDSALYLCASSQETGQETQYFGPGTRLLVL.

This clone was detected a few times. This chain joins TRBV7-2 and TRBJ1-2, with D possibly matching TRBD1 (6 bases). Germline-derived CDR1 and CDR2 are SGHTA and FQGNSA. V dropped 2 bases and J dropped 7 bases, with 8 bases sitting between them. The CDR3 has 12 amino acids. The CDR3 DNA reads as TGTGCCAGCAGCTTAATGGGGGCTGGCTACACCTTC. Its translation: CASSLMGAGYTF.

The gene calls are TRBV6-1 and TRBJ1-6; weak D call: TRBD1 (5 bases). The CDR3 contains 12 residues. From germline, CDR1 is MNHNS and CDR2 SASEGT. CDR3 sequence: CGGGSYNSPLHF. CDR3 sequence (DNA): TGTGGGGGGGGCTCCTATAATTCACCCCTCCACTTT.

V and J are TRBV18 and TRBJ2-5, with 7 bases fitting TRBD1. V shed 2 bases, J shed 5 bases, and the junction held 5 bases outside the gene matches. Germline V lookup: CDR1 KGHSH, CDR2 LQKENI. The CDR3 is 14 amino acids. Here the CDR3 DNA reads TGTGCCAGCTCACCAGGTGTAGGGGGCGAGACCCAGTACTTC. It translates to CASSPGVGGETQYF.

This clone has just one count. Germline is not matched at one junction end, which may reflect a read error. V and J are TRBV27 and TRBJ2-3; TRBD1 aligns across 8 bases. Germline CDR1 is MNHEY and CDR2 is SMNVEV (reference sequence). This CDR3 has 12 amino acids. The CDR3 DNA is TGTGCCAGCAGTTCGACAGGGGCCCGGTGGGATTTT. It codes for CASSSTGARWDF.

The gene calls are TRBV5-4 and TRBJ2-7, with a weak D call TRBD2 (7 bases). Per germline, CDR1 SGHNT and CDR2 YYREEE (reference sequence). This CDR3 is built from 17 residues. V dropped 4 bases and J dropped 3 bases, with 23 bases sitting between them. CDR3 nucleotide sequence: TGTGCCAGCAGCCCTTGGGCCGGGGGGCTCTTCGACTACGAGCAGTACTTC. As protein: CASSPWAGGLFDYEQYF. The full variable domain, completed using reference TRBV5-4 and TRBJ2-7, is ETGVTQSPTHLIKTRGQQVTLRCSSQSGHNTVSWYQQALGQGPQFIFQYYREEENGRGNFPPRFSGLQFPNYSSELNVNALELDDSALYLCASSPWAGGLFDYEQYFGPGTRLTVT.

The J gene is TRBJ2-5, the V gene TRBV6-5, with D unresolved. Germline V gene lookup returns CDR1 MNHEY and CDR2 SVGAGI. This CDR3 contains 15 residues. V lost 2 bases to trimming and J lost 6 bases, with 16 bases between them. This chain's CDR3 is CASSYTLLTSKTQYF. The CDR3 nucleotides are TGTGCCAGCAGTTACACCTTACTCACGTCGAAGACCCAGTACTTC.

The chain recombines TRBV15 with TRBJ2-1, with 7 bases identical to TRBD2. The V gene's germline CDR1 is LNHNV and CDR2 YYDKDF (reference sequence). This CDR3 has 20 amino acids. The trim removed 3 bases at V and 0 bases at J, leaving 17 bases unmatched. CDR3 sequence reads: CATSSERWWGGTASYNEQFF. As DNA, the CDR3 is TGTGCCACCAGCAGTGAGCGGTGGTGGGGGGGAACTGCCTCCTACAATGAGCAGTTCTTC.

This clone was picked up one time. This chain uses TRBV6-5 with TRBJ2-2; the D gene is possibly TRBD1 (6 bases). This CDR3 is 16 amino acids long. Germline V lookup: CDR1 MNHEY, CDR2 SVGAGI. V dropped 0 bases and J dropped 4 bases, with 12 bases sitting between them. The CDR3 DNA reads TGTGCCAGCAGTTACTCCGTCAGGGGATCCACCGGGGAGCTGTTTTTT. Its translation is CASSYSVRGSTGELFF.

The chain carries TRBV5-4 and TRBJ2-7; tentatively, D is TRBD1 (6 bases). Trimming removed 3 bases at V and 3 bases at J, with 16 bases between. CDR3 length: 15 amino acids. Germline-derived CDR1 and CDR2 are SGHNT and YYREEE (reference sequence). DNA of the CDR3: TGTGCCAGCAGCTCGCCCCGGGACAACCACTACGAGCAGTACTTC. Amino acids: CASSSPRDNHYEQYF.